These 27 T cell receptor beta chains were all obtained from the same sample, sequenced in a study of T cells in localized non-small cell lung cancer. Clones were read by immunoSEQ multiplex PCR, and TCRdb kept only the in-frame ones, dropping some. The table lists 31,000 or so clones, about 80% of them singletons. The sample here was peripheral blood, taken before any cancer treatment. These receptors originate from a male donor at least 60 years old with stage III squamous cell lung carcinoma.

V and J are TRBV5-5 and TRBJ1-1, with D unclear. The CDR3 sequence is 12 residues long. V was pared by 4 bases and J by 3 bases, with 7 bases between. The germline V gene encodes CDR1 SGHKS and CDR2 YYEKEE (reference sequence). Here the CDR3 DNA reads TGTGCCAGCAGCAGGGAAGACACTGAAGCTTTCTTT. It yields the protein CASSREDTEAFF.

A remark on this clone: Other DNA variants within this sample encode the same CDR3. The genes are TRBV9 and TRBJ2-1; 11 bases fit TRBD2. This CDR3 comprises 17 residues. CDR1 and CDR2 from the germline V gene are SGDLS and YYNGEE. V lost 2 bases, J lost 8 bases, and 12 bases stayed unmatched. CDR3 sequence reads: CASSVGTSGYVGHEQFF. DNA of the CDR3: TGTGCCAGCAGCGTCGGGACTAGCGGCTATGTAGGGCATGAGCAGTTCTTC.

This clone was detected only once. The V gene is TRBV5-1, the J gene TRBJ2-7, with D perhaps matching TRBD1 (6 bases). Germline V lookup: CDR1 SGHRS, CDR2 YFSETQ. This CDR3 region has 16 residues. Trimming cost V 4 bases and J 5 bases, with 22 bases left between them. This CDR3 reads CASSPTTGTRGDEQYF. For the CDR3, the DNA is TGCGCCAGCAGCCCGACGACAGGAACCCGGGGAGACGAGCAGTACTTC.

The chain is built from TRBV6-1 and TRBJ1-2; 8 nucleotides align to TRBD1. Germline V gives CDR1 MNHNS, CDR2 SASEGT. Trimming took 0 bases from V and 4 from J; bases not matched to a gene: 4. The CDR3 has 15 amino acids. Here the CDR3 reads CASSEAQGVGYGYTF. The CDR3 DNA is TGTGCCAGCAGTGAAGCACAGGGGGTGGGCTATGGCTACACCTTC.

J is TRBJ2-6 and V is TRBV7-3, with D hard to call. The CDR3 has 16 amino acids. Germline CDR1 reads SGHTA; CDR2 reads FQGTGA. With 7 bases removed from V and 0 bases from J, the gap between germline ends came to 13 bases. The CDR3 sequence is CASTPDVGSGANVLTF. The CDR3 DNA reads as TGTGCCAGCACCCCAGACGTGGGCTCTGGGGCCAACGTCCTGACTTTC.

V and J are TRBV5-1 and TRBJ2-5; 7 bases are a match to TRBD1. The length of the CDR3 is 15 residues. Trimming at V came to 2 bases and at J to 2 bases, leaving 6 bases not matched to a gene. The germline V gene encodes CDR1 SGHRS and CDR2 YFSETQ. CDR3 sequence reads: CASSFTQGDQETQYF. In DNA form, the CDR3 reads TGCGCCAGCAGCTTCACTCAGGGGGATCAAGAGACCCAGTACTTC.

This chain uses TRBV7-9 with TRBJ1-3, with a weak D call TRBD1 (5 bases). The germline gives CDR1 SEHNR, CDR2 FQNEAQ (reference sequence). This CDR3 comprises 16 residues. Trimming pared 5 bases from V and 2 bases from J, leaving 16 bases between. CDR3 sequence reads: CASSPSGPLTGNTIYF. As DNA, the CDR3 is TGTGCCAGCAGCCCCTCGGGACCGCTGACTGGAAACACCATATATTTT.

J is TRBJ2-1 and V is TRBV15; D is undetermined. The ends were cut back, 0 bases at V and 9 bases at J, with 27 bases in the middle. CDR1 and CDR2 (germline): LNHNV, YYDKDF (reference sequence). This CDR3 has 19 residues. For the CDR3, the DNA is TGTGCCACCAGCAGAGACCCTGTTTATGTGAGCGTGGATCTGTCTGAGCAGTTCTTC. Its translation is CATSRDPVYVSVDLSEQFF. Full variable domain (missing parts from reference TRBV15 and TRBJ2-1): DAMVIQNPRYQVTQFGKPVTLSCSQTLNHNVMYWYQQKSSQAPKLLFHYYDKDFNNEADTPDNFQSRRPNTSFCFLDIRSPGLGDTAMYLCATSRDPVYVSVDLSEQFFGPGTRLTVL.

The CDR3 region is CASSSQGGTEAFF. The DNA for the CDR3 is TGTGCCAGCTCATCGCAGGGTGGCACTGAAGCTTTCTTT. The chain has TRBV18 and TRBJ1-1; D perhaps matches TRBD1 (5 bases). In germline, CDR1 is KGHSH, CDR2 LQKENI. V gave up 5 bases and J gave up 4 bases, with 11 bases separating them. This CDR3 comprises 13 residues.

This chain joins TRBV6-6 and TRBJ1-5, with D hard to call. The V end lost 2 bases, the J end lost 3 bases, and 11 bases lay between the germline ends. The CDR3 sequence is 15 residues long. Germline V gene lookup returns CDR1 MNHNY and CDR2 SVGAGI (reference sequence). The CDR3 reads CASSYVEGSNQPQHF. For the CDR3, the DNA is TGTGCCAGCAGTTACGTGGAGGGATCCAATCAGCCCCAGCATTTT.

This clone has only a few counts. J is TRBJ2-7 and V is TRBV18; TRBD1 is a possible D gene (5 bases). V lost 3 bases, J lost 5 bases, and 8 bases lay in between. The germline V gene has CDR1 KGHSH and CDR2 LQKENI. The CDR3 is 12 amino acids. The CDR3 here is CASSPDSNEQYF. CDR3 DNA: TGTGCCAGCTCACCCGACAGTAACGAGCAGTACTTC.

The chain links TRBV18 to TRBJ2-7; 11 bases fit TRBD1. The germline CDR1 and CDR2 sequences are KGHSH and LQKENI. This CDR3 has 13 amino acids. The trim removed 5 bases at V and 6 bases at J, leaving 3 bases unmatched. CDR3 residues: CASSTGTGGEQYF. CDR3 sequence (DNA): TGTGCCAGCTCAACCGGGACAGGGGGCGAGCAGTACTTC. The entire variable domain, with the rest obtained from reference TRBV18 and TRBJ2-7, is as follows: NAGVMQNPRHLVRRRGQEARLRCSPMKGHSHVYWYRQLPEEGLKFMVYLQKENIIDESGMPKERFSAEFPKEGPSILRIQQVVRGDSAAYFCASSTGTGGEQYFGPGTRLTVT.

The V gene is TRBV15, the J gene TRBJ2-5, with 7 nucleotides matching TRBD2. The V segment lost 5 bases and the J segment 6 bases; nucleotides outside the gene matches: 12. Germline V gene data show CDR1 as LNHNV and CDR2 as YYDKDF (reference sequence). The CDR3 is made up of 15 amino acids. The DNA of the CDR3 is TGTGCCACCAGCGGCTTGGGTAGCGGGTCGCAGACCCAGTACTTC. This sequence encodes CATSGLGSGSQTQYF.

The rearrangement uses TRBV18 and TRBJ1-1; tentative D call: TRBD1 (6 bases). The CDR3 sequence is 16 residues long. The V end lost 4 bases, the J end lost 1 base, and 16 bases lay between the germline ends. The germline V gene has CDR1 KGHSH and CDR2 LQKENI. CDR3 in amino acids: CASSQGLTGANTEAFF. In DNA, the CDR3 is TGTGCCAGCTCACAAGGATTGACAGGAGCGAACACTGAAGCTTTCTTT.

V gene TRBV10-3 combines with J gene TRBJ2-1; TRBD2 agrees at 11 bases. CDR1 and CDR2 from the germline V gene are ENHRY and SYGVKD. This CDR3 comprises 15 residues. The ends lost 6 bases at V and 5 bases at J; junction bases unmatched: 6. The CDR3 is CAISELAGGNNEQFF. CDR3 DNA: TGTGCCATCAGCGAATTAGCGGGGGGGAACAATGAGCAGTTCTTC.

CDR3 DNA: TGTGCCAGCAGCCCGAAACAAACTAGCGCCGAGCAGTACTTC. Encoded protein: CASSPKQTSAEQYF. This chain uses TRBV11-3 with TRBJ2-7; 7 nucleotides agree with TRBD2. CDR1 SGHNT and CDR2 YENEEA come from the germline V gene. V shed 5 bases and J 6 bases; nucleotides not matched to a gene: 10. This CDR3 is built from 14 residues.

The chain combines TRBV6-6 with TRBJ1-5; tentative D call: TRBD1 (5 bases). The CDR3 contains 15 residues. The germline V gene encodes CDR1 MNHNY and CDR2 SVGAGI (reference sequence). Trimming pared 6 bases from V and 4 bases from J, leaving 16 bases between. The DNA for the CDR3 is TGTGCCAGCAGGTCCGGGACCAGCCCAAATCAGCCCCAGCATTTT. It translates to CASRSGTSPNQPQHF.

This clone appeared once. The chain links TRBV2 to TRBJ2-7; D is unclear. From germline, CDR1 is SNHLY and CDR2 FYNNEI. Trimming removed 2 bases from V and 2 bases from J, with 13 bases in between. This CDR3 is 15 amino acids long. The CDR3 spells CASSEFGSKPYEQYF. The CDR3 DNA reads as TGTGCCAGCAGTGAATTTGGAAGCAAGCCCTACGAGCAGTACTTC.

The chain couples TRBV27 to TRBJ1-5; tentative D call: TRBD1 (5 bases). The CDR3 totals 15 residues. V shed 2 bases and J shed 6 bases, with 14 bases lying between them. The V gene's germline CDR1 is MNHEY and CDR2 SMNVEV (reference sequence). The CDR3 sequence: CASSLSQGGSQPQHF. The CDR3 DNA reads as TGTGCCAGCAGTTTAAGCCAGGGAGGTAGTCAGCCCCAGCATTTT.

The chain employs TRBV19 and TRBJ1-2, with no clear D. The V end lost 5 bases, the J end lost 5 bases, and 6 bases lay between the germline ends. The CDR3 totals 11 residues. The germline V gene encodes CDR1 LNHDA and CDR2 SQIVND (reference sequence). CDR3 amino acids: CASSQEYGYTF. The CDR3, as DNA: TGTGCCAGTAGTCAGGAATATGGCTACACCTTC.

The chain uses TRBV2 and TRBJ1-3, with D uncertain. Trimming removed 4 bases at V and 0 bases at J, with 10 bases between. This CDR3 contains 15 residues. Per germline, CDR1 SNHLY and CDR2 FYNNEI. CDR3 region: CASSVGQSSGNTIYF. The CDR3 DNA reads as TGTGCCAGCAGTGTCGGTCAGTCCTCTGGAAACACCATATATTTT.

The gene calls are TRBV9 and TRBJ2-5; D possibly uses TRBD1 or TRBD2 (5 bases each). The germline V and J ends were trimmed by 3 bases and 7 bases, with 19 bases remaining between them. Per germline, CDR1 SGDLS and CDR2 YYNGEE. The CDR3 length is 15 residues. The CDR3 reads CASSESPGTSRTQYF. DNA of the CDR3: TGTGCCAGCAGCGAATCGCCGGGGACCTCCAGGACCCAGTACTTC. Full variable domain (missing parts from reference TRBV9 and TRBJ2-5): DSGVTQTPKHLITATGQRVTLRCSPRSGDLSVYWYQQSLDQGLQFLIQYYNGEERAKGNILERFSAQQFPDLHSELNLSSLELGDSALYFCASSESPGTSRTQYFGPGTRLLVL.

CDR3 in amino acids: CASRRQTNTEAFF. The CDR3 DNA follows: TGTGCCAGCAGGCGACAGACGAACACTGAAGCTTTCTTT. The chain joins TRBV6-5 to TRBJ1-1, with D perhaps TRBD1 (5 bases). Trimming took off 6 bases at V and 1 base at J, with 9 bases between the two ends. The CDR3 has 13 amino acids. CDR1 and CDR2 (germline): MNHEY, SVGAGI.

This chain uses TRBV5-4 with TRBJ2-3, with TRBD2 identical over 13 bases. This CDR3 comprises 17 residues. Germline V gene sequence: CDR1 SGHNT, CDR2 YYREEE (reference sequence). Unmatched junction bases numbered 3, after V lost 0 bases and J lost 2 bases. For the CDR3, the DNA is TGTGCCAGCAGCTTGGGGGGACTAGCGGGGTTCACAGATACGCAGTATTTT. It encodes CASSLGGLAGFTDTQYF. Complete variable domain (other parts from reference TRBV5-4 and TRBJ2-3): ETGVTQSPTHLIKTRGQQVTLRCSSQSGHNTVSWYQQALGQGPQFIFQYYREEENGRGNFPPRFSGLQFPNYSSELNVNALELDDSALYLCASSLGGLAGFTDTQYFGPGTRLTVL.

The chain combines TRBV4-2 with TRBJ2-4; D uncertain. V was trimmed by 0 bases and J by 3 bases, leaving 12 bases between them. This CDR3 comprises 16 residues. The germline V gene encodes CDR1 LGHNA and CDR2 YNFKEQ. In DNA, the CDR3 is TGTGCCAGCAGCCAAGAGGCAGTATTGGGCAAAAACATTCAGTACTTC. Its protein is CASSQEAVLGKNIQYF.

The chain links TRBV4-3 to TRBJ1-6, with a possible D match to TRBD1 (5 bases). CDR1 and CDR2 (germline): LGHNA, YSLEER. Trimming cost V 0 bases and J 9 bases, with 15 bases left between them. The CDR3 runs to 16 residues. CDR3 sequence reads: CASSQEPPNQGSPLHF. The DNA of the CDR3 is TGCGCCAGCAGCCAAGAGCCCCCGAACCAGGGTTCACCCCTCCACTTT.

The chain links TRBV28 to TRBJ2-5; the D gene is possibly TRBD1 (6 bases). There are 15 residues in the CDR3. V dropped 6 bases and J dropped 0 bases, with 14 bases sitting between them. Germline CDR1 is MDHEN and CDR2 is SYDVKM. The CDR3 protein is CASSPNQGYQETQYF. The CDR3, as DNA: TGTGCCAGCAGCCCTAACCAGGGGTACCAAGAGACCCAGTACTTC.